This T cell receptor (beta chain) comes out of a study of blood T cell repertoires in COVID-19. V lost 3 bases and J 8 bases, leaving 10 bases between the germline ends. Germline V CDR1 and CDR2: MGHRA, YSYEKL. The CDR3 has 13 residues. The method was immunoSEQ multiplex PCR; TCRdb's version includes in-frame clones alone and lacks a portion of them. In the table there are 300,000 to 450,000 clones, about 85% of which are singletons. This clone turned up a few times. This chain links TRBV4-1 with TRBJ1-4; D might be TRBD1 (6 bases). The sequenced sample was peripheral blood. The origin of this receptor is a young woman with acute or convalescent COVID-19. Here the CDR3 reads CASSHVQGEKLFF. CDR3 sequence (DNA): TGCGCCAGCAGCCACGTACAGGGAGAAAAACTGTTTTTT.